This TCR beta chain was retrieved from a study of T cells in localized non-small cell lung cancer. The method was immunoSEQ multiplex PCR; TCRdb's version includes in-frame clones alone and lacks a portion of them. This sample has 30,000 to 45,000 clones, with under 90% found just once. The V gene's germline CDR1 is MDHEN and CDR2 SYDVKM. CDR3 size: 11 residues. With V trimmed by 7 bases and J by 13 bases, 6 bases remained unmatched. The rearrangement links TRBV28 to TRBJ2-1, with TRBD1 identical over 8 bases. The sequences come from peripheral blood mononuclear cells, collected before any cancer treatment. This clonotype originated in a male donor older than 55 with stage II lung adenocarcinoma. The CDR3 nucleotides are TGTGCCAGCACGGACAGGGCGTCACAGTTCTTC. Translation: CASTDRASQFF.